Sequencing of this T cell receptor (beta chain) was carried out in a study of cytomegalovirus exposure and HLA in healthy donors. Overall study: Among 150 million to 200 million T cells, an earlier analysis found about 100 million unique TCR beta sequences.

Findings and limits, study-wide: Later analysis suggested links between common viral pathogens and several top significant clusters. TCR sequences were mostly rare, though some public TCRs occurred in many donors.

The CDR3 has 13 amino acids. Trimming removed 6 bases from V and 4 bases from J, with 13 bases in between. Germline CDR1 and CDR2: MNHNS and SASEGT. With 60 Vbeta and 13 Jbeta primers, the PCR was carried out. Assay used: immunoSEQ multiplex PCR; TCRdb lists only in-frame clones, some missing. This table has over 150,000 clones, around 81% appearing once. Comment on this clone: Antigen specificity is unknown.

Everyone who donated was a healthy bone marrow donor. The receptor was isolated from a woman aged 45 to 65 in good health and CMV-seronegative. J is TRBJ2-7 and V is TRBV6-1; D is possibly TRBD2 (6 bases). Input material: PBMCs. CDR3 bases: TGTGCCAGCAGAGCCGCCGGGACTTACGAGCAGTACTTC. Its protein is CASRAAGTYEQYF.